This TCR beta chain derives from a study of CD8+ T cells in alopecia areata. Study summary: Each of the treated patients was given oral tofacitinib, 5 to 10 mg twice daily, for moderate-to-severe alopecia areata.

Germline V gene data show CDR1 as SNHLY and CDR2 as FYNNEI. The CDR3 has 16 amino acids. Study results and caveats: Persistence during tofacitinib was seen for many expanded lesional clones in scalp and blood. Sequencing of scalp samples also captures resident alphabeta T cells of normal skin.

Specified treatment: oral pan-JAK inhibitor, 5-10 mg twice daily. Individuals with alopecia areata gave both lesional scalp punch biopsies and peripheral blood for collection. Concerning this clone itself: As yet, its antigen is unknown. Sequence at one end of the junction differs from germline and may be a read error.

Extracted from the samples, RNA was reverse transcribed into cDNA to serve as the sequencing template. Generated by immunoSEQ multiplex PCR, the TCRdb table keeps only in-frame clones and is missing some. The table lists about 210,000 clones, about 58% of them singletons. The rearrangement links TRBV2 to TRBJ2-2; TRBD2 matches 9 bases. The receptor comes from a human donor with alopecia areata. The sample was CD4+ T cells sorted from blood, taken at week 4, from a patient treated with tofacitinib. The CDR3 spells CASSPPSGANTGELFF. Here the CDR3 DNA reads TGTGCCAGCAGTCCACCTAGCGGGGCGAACACCGGAGAGCTGTTTTTT. The complete variable domain, with remaining parts taken from reference TRBV2 and TRBJ2-2, reads EPEVTQTPSHQVTQMGQEVILRCVPISNHLYFYWYRQILGQKVEFLVSFYNNEISEKSEIFDDQFSVERPDGSNFTLKIRSTKLEDSAMYFCASSPPSGANTGELFFGEGSRLTVL.